This record covers a single T cell receptor (beta chain). No antigen is known for it. This specimen belongs to a study of shared clonotypes between healthy human individuals. For the study at large: Researchers assigned three CD4 naive, three CD4 memory, two CD8 naive and one CD8 memory plate to each donor.

Every immunoSEQ plate was one replicate of a subset's evenly spread DNA. Original processing notes: Junction-only sequences without quality scores were provided by ImmunoSEQ, so filtering was different. TCRdb's copy holds only in-frame clones and misses some; the assay was immunoSEQ multiplex PCR. V, J and clone size are those of that table, while D and trimming were read from the DNA. In the table there are about 1.5 million clones, 95% to 97% of which are singletons. The CDR3 contains 16 residues. CDR1 and CDR2 (germline): GTSNPN, SVGIG (reference sequence). V dropped 0 bases and J dropped 2 bases, with 17 bases sitting between them. Study-level points and caveats: Shared clonotypes across all four donors exceeded non-shared ones in generation probability.

This sequence was found in a man under 40 in good health. This chain joins TRBV30 and TRBJ2-7; a weak D match, TRBD1 (5 bases). Sequencing input: naive CD4+ T cells sorted from blood. Subset in this sample: CD45RA+ positively selected. CDR3 sequence reads: CAWSVPSDTLAYEQYF. For the CDR3, the DNA is TGTGCCTGGAGTGTACCCTCGGACACTCTCGCCTACGAGCAGTACTTC.